This TCR beta chain came from a study of cytomegalovirus exposure and HLA in healthy donors. The PCR was carried out with 60 Vbeta primers and 13 Jbeta primers. Using immunoSEQ multiplex PCR, the repertoire was profiled, and TCRdb retains in-frame clones only, with some absent. This sample has about 21,000 clones; approximately 80% occur once, and the top ten carry 7.4%. This CDR3 has 14 residues. The V segment lost 8 bases and the J segment 4 bases; nucleotides outside the gene matches: 0. Looked up from germline, CDR1 is SNHLY and CDR2 is FYNNEI. Study-level results: An ancestry cluster, one associated with Asian ancestry, reportedly showed fewer N-insertions than the roughly 700-donor mean in a later analysis.

On this clone itself: Its specificity is not known.

The receptor comes from a man aged 60 to 69 in good health and CMV-seronegative. The chain employs TRBV2 and TRBJ2-1; 15 bases are shared with TRBD2. The source material was PBMCs. The DNA for the CDR3 is TGTGCCAGCGGGACTAGCGGGGGGTACAATGAGCAGTTCTTC. It codes for CASGTSGGYNEQFF.